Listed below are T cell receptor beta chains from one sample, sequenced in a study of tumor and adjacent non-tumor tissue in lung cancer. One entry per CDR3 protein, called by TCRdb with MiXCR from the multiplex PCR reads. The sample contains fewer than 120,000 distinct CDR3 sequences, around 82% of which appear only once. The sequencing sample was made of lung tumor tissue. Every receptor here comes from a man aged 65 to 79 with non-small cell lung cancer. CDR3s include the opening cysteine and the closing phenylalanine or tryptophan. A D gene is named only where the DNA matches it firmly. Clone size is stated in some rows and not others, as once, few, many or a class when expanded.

CDR3 protein: CSVPRQGADTQSF
CDR3 DNA: TGCAGCGTTCCCCGTCAGGGGGCCGATACGCAGTCTTTT
J gene: TRBJ2-3
clone size: .
V gene: TRBV29-1
D gene: TRBD1

CDR3 protein: CSADAAGGTGELFF
CDR3 DNA: TGCAGTGCTGACGCAGCGGGGGGCACCGGGGAGTTGTTTTTT
J gene: TRBJ2-2
clone size: few
V gene: TRBV29-1
D gene: TRBD2

CDR3 protein: CVSRLGAYEQYF
CDR3 DNA: TGTGTCAGCAGACTAGGGGCCTACGAGCAGTACTTC
J gene: TRBJ2-7
clone size: .
V gene: TRBV5-6
D gene: .

CDR3 protein: CASSSYPNLAGGTYEQYF
CDR3 DNA: TGTGCCAGCAGTTCCTATCCGAATCTAGCGGGAGGAACCTACGAGCAGTACTTC
J gene: TRBJ2-7
clone size: .
V gene: TRBV6-2/TRBV6-3
D gene: TRBD2

CDR3 protein: CANSLLGTSGGYNEQLF
CDR3 DNA: TGTGCCAACAGCCTCCTAGGGACTAGCGGGGGCTACAATGAACAGCTCTTC
J gene: TRBJ2-1
clone size: .
V gene: TRBV11-3
D gene: TRBD2

CDR3 protein: CSASWRGAYGELFF
CDR3 DNA: TGCAGTGCCAGTTGGAGAGGGGCGTACGGGGAGCTGTTTTTT
J gene: TRBJ2-2
clone size: .
V gene: TRBV20-1
D gene: .

CDR3 protein: CASSILVADEHYF
CDR3 DNA: TGCGCCAGCAGCATTCTGGTGGCGGACGAGCATTACTTC
J gene: TRBJ2-7
clone size: .
V gene: TRBV5-1
D gene: .

CDR3 protein: CPSSESKQAADTQYF
CDR3 DNA: TGTCCCAGCAGTGAGTCTAAACAGGCCGCAGATACGCAGTATTTT
J gene: TRBJ2-3
clone size: .
V gene: TRBV10-1
D gene: .

CDR3 protein: CVSSPGQVYGYTF
CDR3 DNA: TGTGTCAGCAGCCCCGGACAGGTCTATGGCTACACCTTC
J gene: TRBJ1-2
clone size: .
V gene: TRBV9
D gene: TRBD1

CDR3 protein: CGARNRLAESTDTQYF
CDR3 DNA: TGCGGTGCTAGAAACCGACTAGCGGAAAGCACAGATACGCAATATTTT
J gene: TRBJ2-3
clone size: .
V gene: TRBV20-1
D gene: TRBD2

CDR3 protein: CAGSIRETQYF
CDR3 DNA: TGTGCCGGCAGTATCAGAGAAACTCAGTATTTT
J gene: TRBJ2-3
clone size: .
V gene: TRBV12-3/TRBV12-4
D gene: .

CDR3 protein: CSVQPGQNIDTQYF
CDR3 DNA: TGCAGTGTCCAACCGGGACAGAACATAGATACGCAGTATTTT
J gene: TRBJ2-3
clone size: .
V gene: TRBV20-1
D gene: TRBD1

CDR3 protein: CASSQELGTDASIDTQYF
CDR3 DNA: TGCGCCAGCAGCCAAGAATTAGGCACCGACGCAAGCATAGATACACAGTATTTT
J gene: TRBJ2-3
clone size: .
V gene: TRBV4-1
D gene: .

CDR3 protein: CASSPGSGRTNTEAFF
CDR3 DNA: TGCGCCAGCAGCCCGGGAAGCGGACGGACGAACACTGAAGCTTTCTTT
J gene: TRBJ1-1
clone size: .
V gene: TRBV4-1
D gene: .

CDR3 protein: CVISARPSTSVISVETQYF
CDR3 DNA: TGTGTCATCAGTGCTCGTCCTTCGACTAGCGTAATTTCGGTGGAGACCCAGTACTTC
J gene: TRBJ2-5
clone size: .
V gene: TRBV10-3
D gene: TRBD2

CDR3 protein: CASSPPGGVSWQPQHF
CDR3 DNA: TGCGCCAGCAGTCCCCCGGGAGGAGTTTCATGGCAGCCCCAGCATTTT
J gene: TRBJ1-5
clone size: .
V gene: TRBV6-2/TRBV6-3
D gene: .

CDR3 protein: CVSSALWGESLYEQYF
CDR3 DNA: TGTGTCAGCAGTGCTTTGTGGGGAGAGAGCCTATACGAGCAGTACTTC
J gene: TRBJ2-7
clone size: once
V gene: TRBV6-1
D gene: .

CDR3 protein: CASSRYMGNTQYF
CDR3 DNA: TGTGCCAGCAGTAGGTACATGGGGAATACGCAGTATTTT
J gene: TRBJ2-3
clone size: .
V gene: TRBV6-2/TRBV6-3
D gene: .

CDR3 protein: CATSRTGAYKQYF
CDR3 DNA: TGTGCCACCAGTCGAACAGGAGCCTACAAGCAGTACTTC
J gene: TRBJ2-7
clone size: once
V gene: TRBV6-5
D gene: .

CDR3 protein: CSVPDRGRDTEAPF
CDR3 DNA: TGCAGCGTTCCGGACAGGGGCAGGGACACTGAAGCTCCCTTT
J gene: TRBJ1-1
clone size: .
V gene: TRBV29-1
D gene: TRBD1

CDR3 protein: CSGIIDRRNTEPFF
CDR3 DNA: TGCAGCGGCATAATCGACAGGAGGAACACTGAACCTTTCTTT
J gene: TRBJ1-1
clone size: once
V gene: TRBV29-1
D gene: .

CDR3 protein: CANSLDPTGSRGEQFF
CDR3 DNA: TGTGCCAATAGCTTAGATCCCACGGGGAGCAGGGGTGAGCAGTTCTTC
J gene: TRBJ2-1
clone size: .
V gene: TRBV11-3
D gene: .

CDR3 protein: CASRDGKTVRFLSIDTQYF
CDR3 DNA: TGCGCCAGCAGGGACGGAAAAACGGTTAGATTCCTTAGCATAGATACGCAGTATTTT
J gene: TRBJ2-3
clone size: .
V gene: TRBV10-2
D gene: .

CDR3 protein: CASRPYSGKAKSYEQYF
CDR3 DNA: TGTGCCAGTAGACCCTATAGCGGGAAGGCCAAGTCCTACGAGCAGTACTTC
J gene: TRBJ2-7
clone size: .
V gene: TRBV6-5
D gene: TRBD2

CDR3 protein: CASSHTHKGFHEQYF
CDR3 DNA: TGCGCCAGCAGCCACACCCACAAGGGGTTTCACGAGCAGTACTTC
J gene: TRBJ2-7
clone size: .
V gene: TRBV4-3
D gene: .